What follows describes a single TCR beta chain. This sample was included in a study of CD8+ T cells in alopecia areata. RNA was isolated and reverse transcribed to cDNA, the sequencing template. TCRdb keeps only in-frame clones here, not all; method: immunoSEQ multiplex PCR. The sample records 200,000 to 250,000 clones, under 75% being singletons. Germline V lookup: CDR1 SQVTM, CDR2 ANQGSEA. The CDR3 spans 13 residues. Trimming pared 2 bases from V and 1 base from J, leaving 8 bases between. As for treatment: oral pan-JAK inhibitor, 5-10 mg twice daily. Alopecia areata patients provided lesional scalp punch biopsies and peripheral blood. Sorted out of PBMCs were CD4+ T cells and CD8+ T cells.

This clonotype was sampled from a human donor with alopecia areata. The chain joins TRBV29-1 to TRBJ1-1, with D uncertain. The starting material was CD4+ T cells sorted from blood, obtained at week 4, from a patient treated with tofacitinib. The CDR3 is CSVELRTNTEAFF. CDR3 nucleotides: TGCAGCGTTGAATTACGAACGAACACTGAAGCTTTCTTT.